These 25 T cell receptor beta chains came from one sample sequenced in a study of OX40 agonist ivuxolimab in advanced cancers. The method was immunoSEQ multiplex PCR; TCRdb's version includes in-frame clones alone and lacks a portion of them. The sample shows around 34,000 clones, roughly four fifths of them seen only once. The sequencing used CD4+ or CD8+ T cells sorted from blood, collected in a trial of the OX40 agonist ivuxolimab. These receptor sequences come from an adult with an advanced solid tumor such as melanoma, head and neck, liver or kidney cancer.

The V call is TRBV30, the J call TRBJ1-5; 9 bases fit TRBD1. The V gene's germline CDR1 is GTSNPN and CDR2 SVGIG (reference sequence). This CDR3 has 14 residues. The V and J ends lost 2 bases and 4 bases, in that order; junction bases with no gene match: 3. The CDR3 DNA is TGTGCCTGGAGTCTCGGACAGGGGAATCAGCCCCAGCATTTT. Residues: CAWSLGQGNQPQHF.

The chain has TRBV19 and TRBJ2-3; possibly TRBD1 or TRBD2 for D (6 bases each). The germline V gene encodes CDR1 LNHDA and CDR2 SQIVND (reference sequence). Deletions cut 0 bases from V and 5 bases from J, with 9 bases between. The CDR3 runs 14 residues. In DNA, the CDR3 is TGTGCCAGTAGTATAGAACAGGGAGGAGATACGCAGTATTTT. Translation gives CASSIEQGGDTQYF.

This chain links TRBV2 with TRBJ2-1; 7 bases line up with TRBD2. Germline lookup yields CDR1 SNHLY and CDR2 FYNNEI. The CDR3 sequence is 13 residues long. The J segment lost 5 bases and the V segment lost 3 bases, leaving 1 base of the junction unmatched. In DNA, the CDR3 is TGTGCCAGCAGTGAGGGGGGGGACAATGAGCAGTTCTTC. This sequence encodes CASSEGGDNEQFF.

This clone ranks as medium-sized. The chain carries TRBV27 and TRBJ2-7, with 11 bases identical to TRBD2. The CDR3 runs to 15 residues. Germline CDR1 reads MNHEY; CDR2 reads SMNVEV (reference sequence). Germline trimming cut 6 bases from V and 1 base from J; bases unmatched to any gene: 5. The CDR3 region has the DNA TGTGCCAGCAGGGGGACTAGCGGAGCTTCCTACGAGCAGTACTTC. Protein: CASRGTSGASYEQYF.

This clone was found a few times. The J gene is TRBJ1-2, the V gene TRBV7-6; D not resolved. The CDR3 contains 14 residues. Germline CDR1 and CDR2: SGHVS and FNYEAQ. V gave up 2 bases and J gave up 0 bases, with 7 bases separating them. CDR3 protein: CASSLRGTNYGYTF. Written as DNA, the CDR3 is TGTGCCAGCAGCTTACGAGGAACTAACTATGGCTACACCTTC.

The V call is TRBV6-4, the J call TRBJ1-2, with 7 nucleotides matching TRBD1. Per germline, CDR1 MRHNA and CDR2 SNTAGT. J gave up 7 bases and V 10 bases, and 9 bases lay outside the gene matches. The CDR3 extends over 12 amino acids. CDR3 coding DNA: TGTGCCACCAAACGACAGGGTGGTGGCTACACCTTC. Translating it yields CATKRQGGGYTF.

The chain combines TRBV5-1 with TRBJ2-1; D ambiguous. Trimming removed 1 base at V and 10 bases at J, with 9 bases between. There are 12 residues in the CDR3. CDR1 is SGHRS, CDR2 YFSETQ, per germline. Written as DNA, the CDR3 is TGCGCCAGCAGCTTGAAACCTTGGGAGCAGTTCTTC. Protein sequence: CASSLKPWEQFF.

In its sample, this clone was seen many times. The chain is built from TRBV27 and TRBJ2-7; D is possibly TRBD1 or TRBD2 (5 bases each). Trimming shortened V by 4 bases and J by 5 bases, and 9 bases separated the two germline ends. Germline CDR1 is MNHEY and CDR2 is SMNVEV (reference sequence). The CDR3 has 12 residues. The chain's CDR3 is CASSSLGDEQYF. The CDR3 DNA follows: TGTGCCAGCAGTTCCCTGGGGGACGAGCAGTACTTC.

V is TRBV13 and J is TRBJ2-2; 9 bases are a match to TRBD2. The V gene end was trimmed by 4 bases and the J gene end by 0 bases; junction bases not matched to a gene: 9. Per germline, CDR1 PRHDT and CDR2 FYEKMQ (reference sequence). CDR3 length: 18 residues. The CDR3 bases are TGTGCCAGCAGCTCTATAGCGGGGGAGAATTCGAACACCGGGGAGCTGTTTTTT. The encoded protein is CASSSIAGENSNTGELFF.

As DNA, the CDR3 is TGTGCCAGCAGCAACGACAGATTGAACACTGAAGCTTTCTTT. Translation: CASSNDRLNTEAFF. The gene calls are TRBV28 and TRBJ1-1; possible D gene TRBD1, 5 bases. This CDR3 spans 14 amino acids. The germline CDR1 and CDR2 sequences are MDHEN and SYDVKM. V lost 6 bases and J 0 bases, leaving 11 bases between the germline ends. Complete variable domain (other parts from reference TRBV28 and TRBJ1-1): DVKVTQSSRYLVKRTGEKVFLECVQDMDHENMFWYRQDPGLGLRLIYFSYDVKMKEKGDIPEGYSVSREKKERFSLILESASTNQTSMYLCASSNDRLNTEAFFGQGTRLTVV.

A single count supports this clone. The chain links TRBV5-1 to TRBJ2-5; TRBD2 aligns across 13 bases. The CDR3 is 17 residues long. The germline CDR1 and CDR2 sequences are SGHRS and YFSETQ. V shed 3 bases and J 0 bases; nucleotides not matched to a gene: 5. The DNA for the CDR3 is TGCGCCAGCAGCTCCGGACTAGCGGGAGTGTACCAAGAGACCCAGTACTTC. It is translated as CASSSGLAGVYQETQYF.

The chain has TRBV6-6 and TRBJ2-1; no clear D gene. In germline, CDR1 is MNHNY, CDR2 SVGAGI (reference sequence). The CDR3 loop spans 13 amino acids. V was pared by 0 bases and J by 6 bases, with 6 bases between. The DNA for the CDR3 is TGTGCCAGCAGTTACTCGGCAGGCAATGAGCAGTTCTTC. Translated: CASSYSAGNEQFF.

The chain carries TRBV5-1 and TRBJ2-3; a possible D gene is TRBD2 (7 bases). The CDR3 is 18 amino acids. V was shortened by 4 bases and J by 10 bases, with 31 bases between the two germline ends. CDR1 is SGHRS and CDR2 is YFSETQ in the germline V gene. The CDR3 is CASSPWGAGDGPPSAQYF. The DNA of the CDR3 is TGCGCCAGCAGCCCATGGGGGGCGGGAGACGGCCCTCCCTCTGCGCAGTATTTT.

The chain couples TRBV29-1 to TRBJ2-7; D may be TRBD1 or TRBD2 (5 bases each). CDR3 length: 15 amino acids. V gave up 1 base and J gave up 0 bases, with 13 bases separating them. Germline CDR1 SQVTM, CDR2 ANQGSEA. This CDR3 reads CSVEGGPGSSYEQYF. The DNA of the CDR3 is TGCAGCGTTGAAGGGGGTCCAGGGAGCTCCTACGAGCAGTACTTC.

The J gene is TRBJ2-7, the V gene TRBV6-5; 9 nucleotides agree with TRBD1. Trimming took 0 bases from V and 1 from J; bases not matched to a gene: 1. The CDR3 covers 15 residues. Germline assignment: CDR1 MNHEY and CDR2 SVGAGI. This CDR3 reads CASSYSGTGSYEQYF. The CDR3 DNA follows: TGTGCCAGCAGTTACTCAGGGACAGGGTCCTACGAGCAGTACTTC.

The rearrangement uses TRBV4-1 and TRBJ2-3; 10 bases are shared with TRBD2. Germline CDR1 is MGHRA and CDR2 is YSYEKL. This CDR3 region has 18 residues. The J segment lost 0 bases and the V segment lost 8 bases, leaving 14 bases of the junction unmatched. The DNA for the CDR3 is TGCGCCAGCTCACCCAGGACTAGCGGACGCACTAGCACAGATACGCAGTATTTT. Translated: CASSPRTSGRTSTDTQYF.

This sequence joins TRBV28 and TRBJ2-7, with 10 bases that match TRBD2. This CDR3 region has 15 residues. With 3 bases clipped from V and 6 bases from J, the junction kept 8 bases outside the gene matches. Looked up from germline, CDR1 is MDHEN and CDR2 is SYDVKM. The CDR3 sequence: CASSFPSGGAPEQYF. CDR3 nucleotides: TGTGCCAGCAGTTTTCCCAGCGGGGGGGCCCCCGAGCAGTACTTC.

This chain links TRBV27 with TRBJ2-3; the match to TRBD2 covers 9 bases. The CDR3 has 16 amino acids. V shed 4 bases, J shed 1 base, and the junction held 6 bases outside the gene matches. The germline CDR1 and CDR2 sequences are MNHEY and SMNVEV (reference sequence). The CDR3 protein is CASSSGLALGTDTQYF. The CDR3 DNA reads as TGTGCCAGCAGTTCGGGACTAGCTCTGGGCACAGATACGCAGTATTTT.

The chain's CDR3 is CASSLRGTGELFF. The CDR3 DNA reads TGTGCCAGCAGCCTCAGGGGGACCGGGGAGCTGTTTTTT. The chain is built from TRBV27 and TRBJ2-2; 7 bases line up with TRBD1. V gave up 6 bases and J gave up 5 bases; unmatched junction bases: 3. This CDR3 is 13 amino acids long. Per the germline V gene, CDR1 is MNHEY and CDR2 is SMNVEV (reference sequence).

The rearrangement uses TRBV19 and TRBJ2-3, with TRBD2 matching over 13 bases. This CDR3 has 19 residues. Germline V gene data show CDR1 as LNHDA and CDR2 as SQIVND (reference sequence). V was clipped by 6 bases and J by 2 bases; unmatched bases: 14. This CDR3 reads CASREPGTSGVSNTDTQYF. The CDR3, as DNA: TGTGCCAGTAGGGAACCCGGGACTAGCGGGGTTTCAAACACAGATACGCAGTATTTT.

The rearrangement uses TRBV6-6 and TRBJ1-2, with D hard to call. The germline V gene encodes CDR1 MNHNY and CDR2 SVGAGI (reference sequence). V was clipped by 0 bases and J by 4 bases, with 6 bases between them. This CDR3 region has 13 residues. The CDR3 protein is CASSYSTAYGYTF. The CDR3 region has the DNA TGTGCCAGCAGTTACTCTACGGCCTATGGCTACACCTTC.

The chain has TRBV2 and TRBJ1-1; weak D call: TRBD1 (5 bases). The CDR3 runs to 14 residues. The germline V gene encodes CDR1 SNHLY and CDR2 FYNNEI. V lost 0 bases to trimming and J lost 3 bases, with 8 bases between them. CDR3 protein: CASSEAAGDTEAFF. The CDR3 DNA reads TGTGCCAGCAGTGAAGCGGCGGGGGACACTGAAGCTTTCTTT.

This clone rates as medium-sized. Compared with germline, one end of the junction differs, possibly owing to a read error. V and J are TRBV6-1 and TRBJ2-1; D might be TRBD1 (5 bases). Germline CDR1 is MNHNS and CDR2 is SASEGT. This CDR3 is 13 amino acids long. Written as DNA, the CDR3 is TGTGCCAGCAGTGGGGGCGAACCTGGGGTATCCGTCTTC. Translation: CASSGGEPGVSVF.

This chain uses TRBV15 with TRBJ2-1; TRBD1 is a possible D gene (5 bases). CDR1 is LNHNV, CDR2 YYDKDF, per germline (reference sequence). V dropped 0 bases and J dropped 5 bases, with 11 bases sitting between them. This CDR3 contains 15 residues. As DNA, the CDR3 is TGTGCCACCAGCAGAGAAAGGGGCCTAAACAATGAGCAGTTCTTC. Protein sequence: CATSRERGLNNEQFF.

The J gene is TRBJ1-1, the V gene TRBV27; D may be TRBD1 (5 bases). This CDR3 has 16 amino acids. The V gene's germline CDR1 is MNHEY and CDR2 SMNVEV (reference sequence). The V gene lost 2 bases and the J gene lost 1 base, with 14 bases spanning the gap. The CDR3 spells CASSLILEGTNTEAFF. The CDR3 DNA follows: TGTGCCAGCAGTTTAATTTTGGAGGGGACGAACACTGAAGCTTTCTTT.